This T cell receptor beta chain is drawn from a study of blood T cell repertoires in COVID-19. Overall study context: Some COVID-19 samples were acute and others convalescent; all came from the United States, Italy and Spain. The analysed material was cDNA or gDNA that came from T cells, B-cell-depleted T cells, or PBMCs.

The germline gives CDR1 KGHSH, CDR2 LQKENI. The V segment lost 4 bases and the J segment 4 bases; nucleotides outside the gene matches: 9. The CDR3 spans 15 residues. Original data processing: Estimates of nucleated cell counts were drawn from the amplification of reference gene primers. Sequenced by immunoSEQ multiplex PCR; TCRdb stores in-frame clones only, minus some. V and J calls plus clone size are reproduced from that table; the DNA served to infer D and trimming. The sample lists around 160,000 clones, roughly 81% seen once, with approximately 9.2% in the top ten. This TCR derives from a human donor with acute or convalescent COVID-19. The donor label of this sample is uncertain. This rearrangement joins TRBV18 to TRBJ1-1; 7 bases agree with TRBD1. The specimen sequenced was peripheral blood. Written as DNA, the CDR3 is TGTGCCAGCTCACGATCCGGGACAGCAACCACTGAAGCTTTCTTT. Amino acid sequence: CASSRSGTATTEAFF.